This T cell receptor beta chain was sequenced in a study of shared clonotypes between healthy human individuals. The CDR3 has 14 residues. Trimming removed 5 bases at V and 4 bases at J, with 15 bases between. CDR1 KGHSH and CDR2 LQKENI come from the germline V gene. In unsorted samples, genomic DNA was obtained using 85 million to 90 million PBMCs. TCRdb's copy holds only in-frame clones and misses some; the assay was immunoSEQ multiplex PCR. Of approximately 510,000 clones listed, about four fifths are singletons. The V gene is TRBV18, the J gene TRBJ2-7; tentatively, D is TRBD2 (6 bases). The receptor was derived from a woman aged 40 to 55 in good health. Some clones in this sample may be carry-over from other donors' samples. Sequencing was done on a sample of PBMCs. CDR3 sequence reads: CASSAQEGPYEQYF. In nucleotides, the CDR3 is TGTGCCAGCTCAGCACAGGAGGGGCCTTACGAGCAGTACTTC.